What follows are 18 T cell receptor beta chains derived from one specimen sequenced in a study of CD8 T cells in ankylosing spondylitis. Study-level results: A TCR beta motif made of about 8 highly homologous variants seemed typical of ankylosing spondylitis blood.

TCRdb re-called the 5' RACE reads through MiXCR, storing one row per CDR3 protein. The repertoire holds around 770,000 distinct CDR3 sequences, with under 20% as singletons. These receptors have no known antigen. Sample: blood, either unsorted or a sorted T cell fraction (not recorded which). These receptor sequences come from a male donor with ankylosing spondylitis.

The rearrangement uses TRBV29-1 and TRBJ1-2; D might be TRBD1 (6 bases). The CDR3 loop spans 14 amino acids. Germline V gene data show CDR1 as SQVTM and CDR2 as ANQGSEA. The ends were cut back, 1 base at V and 7 bases at J, with 16 bases in the middle. This chain's CDR3 is CSVEVKGDLVGYTF. DNA of the CDR3: TGCAGCGTTGAAGTGAAGGGGGACCTGGTTGGCTACACCTTC.

This clonotype was counted a few times. The chain employs TRBV5-1 and TRBJ2-5, with 7 bases that match TRBD1. CDR1 and CDR2 (germline): SGHRS, YFSETQ. V dropped 4 bases and J dropped 2; count of bases not matched to a gene: 8. CDR3 size: 15 residues. In DNA, the CDR3 is TGCGCCAGCAGCAACACAGGGGCCCAACAAGAGACCCAGTACTTC. Its translation: CASSNTGAQQETQYF.

This clonotype was observed many times. CDR3 sequence: CASSPGTEDQPQHF. DNA for the CDR3: TGCGCCAGCAGCCCGGGGACAGAGGATCAGCCCCAGCATTTT. V and J are TRBV5-1 and TRBJ1-5; 7 nucleotides align to TRBD1. Looked up from germline, CDR1 is SGHRS and CDR2 is YFSETQ. Trimming took 4 bases from V and 5 from J; bases not matched to a gene: 6. This CDR3 spans 14 amino acids.

This chain links TRBV2 with TRBJ2-1; D is ambiguous. Trimming left V 8 bases short and J 4 bases short, with 12 bases between. This CDR3 has 13 amino acids. The germline V gene has CDR1 SNHLY and CDR2 FYNNEI. The CDR3 bases are TGTGCCAGCGAAGCCTTCAGGTACAATGAGCAGTTCTTC. This codes for CASEAFRYNEQFF.

The chain combines TRBV29-1 with TRBJ1-2; D is unclear. Germline V gene lookup returns CDR1 SQVTM and CDR2 ANQGSEA. The V and J ends lost 6 bases and 5 bases respectively, with 16 bases between them. This CDR3 is built from 13 residues. For the CDR3, the DNA is TGCAGCGTCGAAACCCCTAACTATTATGGCTACACCTTC. It encodes CSVETPNYYGYTF.

This clonotype was seen only a few times. The CDR3 bases are TGTGCCAGCAGCTTAGTAGCTATTAACTATGGCTACACCTTC. This gives the protein CASSLVAINYGYTF. J is TRBJ1-2 and V is TRBV7-9; unclear D gene. The CDR3 extends over 14 amino acids. V gave up 1 base and J gave up 1 base, with 7 bases separating them. Germline loops: CDR1 SEHNR, CDR2 FQNEAQ (reference sequence).

The chain carries TRBV6-1 and TRBJ2-2, with 7 bases that match TRBD1. Germline V gene data show CDR1 as MNHNS and CDR2 as SASEGT. V lost 7 bases and J lost 3; bases outside the gene matches: 5. The CDR3 runs to 14 residues. In DNA form, the CDR3 reads TGTGCCAGCACCGGACAGGCTTACACCGGGGAGCTGTTTTTT. Protein: CASTGQAYTGELFF.

This chain uses TRBV3-1 with TRBJ2-1; D is ambiguous. CDR3 length equals 14 residues. With 1 base removed from V and 0 bases from J, the gap between germline ends came to 4 bases. Germline V gene data show CDR1 as LGHDT and CDR2 as YNNKEL (reference sequence). The DNA of the CDR3 is TGTGCCAGCAGCCAAGCCCCCTCCTACAATGAGCAGTTCTTC. Encoded protein: CASSQAPSYNEQFF.

The chain carries TRBV27 and TRBJ2-2, with a possible D match to TRBD2 (6 bases). Trimming took 6 bases from V and 6 from J, leaving 11 bases between them. The length of the CDR3 is 13 residues. Germline V gene lookup returns CDR1 MNHEY and CDR2 SMNVEV (reference sequence). Here the CDR3 reads CASRTAGSGELFF. For the CDR3, the DNA is TGTGCCAGCAGGACCGCGGGGTCCGGGGAGCTGTTTTTT.

This clonotype was seen a few times. The chain has TRBV18 and TRBJ2-2, with TRBD2 as a possible D gene (6 bases). The CDR3 has 18 residues. V was trimmed by 0 bases and J by 5 bases, leaving 19 bases between them. Germline V CDR1 and CDR2: KGHSH, LQKENI. This CDR3 reads CASSPPRFGQRGTGELFF. The CDR3 DNA sequence: TGTGCCAGCTCACCACCTAGGTTCGGCCAACGGGGGACCGGGGAGCTGTTTTTT. Combining the CDR3 with reference TRBV18 and TRBJ2-2 gives the whole variable domain NAGVMQNPRHLVRRRGQEARLRCSPMKGHSHVYWYRQLPEEGLKFMVYLQKENIIDESGMPKERFSAEFPKEGPSILRIQQVVRGDSAAYFCASSPPRFGQRGTGELFFGEGSRLTVL.

This clonotype appeared many times. CDR3 residues: CASSPRQFQETQYF. In DNA, the CDR3 is TGTGCCAGCAGCCCCCGACAGTTCCAAGAGACCCAGTACTTC. The chain couples TRBV12-3 or TRBV12-4 to TRBJ2-5; D may be TRBD1 (5 bases). This CDR3 comprises 14 residues. V shed 6 bases and J shed 1 base, with 12 bases lying between them.

The chain recombines TRBV12-3 or TRBV12-4 with TRBJ2-5; 9 bases fit TRBD2. This CDR3 comprises 16 residues. J was trimmed by 5 bases and V by 5 bases; bases with no gene match: 12. CDR3 protein: CASSPPRGRGNETQYF. The CDR3 bases are TGTGCCAGCAGTCCGCCGCGCGGGAGGGGAAACGAGACCCAGTACTTC.

This clonotype was seen at least ten times. The chain couples TRBV7-9 to TRBJ1-4; 9 nucleotides align to TRBD1. The V and J ends lost 8 bases and 8 bases, in that order; junction bases with no gene match: 15. This CDR3 contains 16 residues. Germline V gives CDR1 SEHNR, CDR2 FQNEAQ (reference sequence). In nucleotides, the CDR3 is TGTGCCAGCTCGGTTGGGACAGGGACTTTTGGGGAAAAACTGTTTTTT. This gives the protein CASSVGTGTFGEKLFF.

A few counts support this clonotype. This chain joins TRBV5-1 and TRBJ1-1; D is unresolved. Trimming pared 0 bases from V and 6 bases from J, leaving 12 bases between. Germline loops: CDR1 SGHRS, CDR2 YFSETQ. There are 14 residues in the CDR3. CDR3 in DNA: TGCGCCAGCAGCTTGGTTGGCCAGATCCCTGAAGCTTTCTTT. Its translation: CASSLVGQIPEAFF.

The J gene is TRBJ2-3, the V gene TRBV7-3; D gene uncertain. Germline V CDR1 and CDR2: SGHTA, FQGTGA. CDR3 length: 14 residues. V gave up 1 base and J gave up 0 bases, with 5 bases separating them. CDR3 amino acids: CASSLMSSTDTQYF. The CDR3 DNA follows: TGTGCCAGCAGCTTAATGTCCAGCACAGATACGCAGTATTTT.

This chain links TRBV7-9 with TRBJ2-7, with D possibly being TRBD2 (5 bases). Germline CDR1 SEHNR, CDR2 FQNEAQ (reference sequence). This CDR3 is 12 amino acids long. V dropped 8 bases and J dropped 3 bases, with 11 bases sitting between them. The CDR3 DNA follows: TGTGCCAGCGCTCTGACTATCTACGAGCAGTACTTC. It yields the protein CASALTIYEQYF.

This clonotype came up a few times. The chain recombines TRBV7-8 with TRBJ1-1, with D maybe TRBD1 (6 bases). Trimming cost V 1 base and J 4 bases, with 19 bases left between them. Looked up from germline, CDR1 is SGHVS and CDR2 is FQNEAQ. The CDR3 consists of 17 residues. CDR3 amino acids: CASSLVFTGTGSTEAFF. DNA of the CDR3: TGTGCCAGCAGCTTAGTATTTACGGGCACAGGGAGCACTGAAGCTTTCTTT.

V and J are TRBV12-3 or TRBV12-4 and TRBJ2-7, with a tentative D call TRBD1 (6 bases). Trimming removed 6 bases at V and 7 bases at J, with 19 bases between. CDR3 length: 14 residues. This CDR3 is CASREADRLGEQYF. The CDR3 region has the DNA TGTGCCAGCAGAGAAGCTGACAGGCTCGGGGAGCAGTACTTC.